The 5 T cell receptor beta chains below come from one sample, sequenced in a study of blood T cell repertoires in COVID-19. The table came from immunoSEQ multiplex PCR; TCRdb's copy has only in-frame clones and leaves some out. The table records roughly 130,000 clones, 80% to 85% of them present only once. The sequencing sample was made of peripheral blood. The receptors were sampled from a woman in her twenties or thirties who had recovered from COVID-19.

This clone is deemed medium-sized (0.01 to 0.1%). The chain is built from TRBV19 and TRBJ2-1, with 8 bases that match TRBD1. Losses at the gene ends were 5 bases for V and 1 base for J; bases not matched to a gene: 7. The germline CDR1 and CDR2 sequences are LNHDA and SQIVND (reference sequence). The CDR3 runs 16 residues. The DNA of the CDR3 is TGTGCCAGTAGTTCCCGACAGGGGAAGTCCTACAATGAGCAGTTCTTC. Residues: CASSSRQGKSYNEQFF.

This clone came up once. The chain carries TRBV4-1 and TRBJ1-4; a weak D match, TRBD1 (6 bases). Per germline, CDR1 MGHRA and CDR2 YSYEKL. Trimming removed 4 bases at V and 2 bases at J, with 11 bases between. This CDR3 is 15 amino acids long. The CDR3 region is CASSRGGATNEKLFF. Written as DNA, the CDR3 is TGCGCCAGCAGCCGCGGGGGCGCGACTAATGAAAAACTGTTTTTT.

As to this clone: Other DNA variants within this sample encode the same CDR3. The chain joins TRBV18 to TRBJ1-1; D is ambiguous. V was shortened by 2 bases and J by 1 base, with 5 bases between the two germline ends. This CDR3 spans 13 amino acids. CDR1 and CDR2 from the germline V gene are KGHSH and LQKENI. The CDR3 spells CASSPSENTEAFF. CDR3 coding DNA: TGTGCCAGCTCACCAAGCGAGAACACTGAAGCTTTCTTT.

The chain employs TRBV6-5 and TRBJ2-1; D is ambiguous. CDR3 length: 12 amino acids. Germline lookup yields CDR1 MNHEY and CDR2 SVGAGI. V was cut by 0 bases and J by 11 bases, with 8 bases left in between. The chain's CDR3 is CASSYSNSKQFF. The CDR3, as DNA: TGTGCCAGCAGTTACTCGAATAGTAAGCAGTTCTTC.

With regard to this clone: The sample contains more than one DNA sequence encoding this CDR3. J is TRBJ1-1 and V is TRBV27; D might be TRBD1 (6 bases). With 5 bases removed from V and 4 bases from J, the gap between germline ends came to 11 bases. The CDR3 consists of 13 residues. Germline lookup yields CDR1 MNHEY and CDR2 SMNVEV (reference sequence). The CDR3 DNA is TGTGCCAGCAGTCTCAGGGGTAGCACTGAAGCTTTCTTT. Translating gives CASSLRGSTEAFF.